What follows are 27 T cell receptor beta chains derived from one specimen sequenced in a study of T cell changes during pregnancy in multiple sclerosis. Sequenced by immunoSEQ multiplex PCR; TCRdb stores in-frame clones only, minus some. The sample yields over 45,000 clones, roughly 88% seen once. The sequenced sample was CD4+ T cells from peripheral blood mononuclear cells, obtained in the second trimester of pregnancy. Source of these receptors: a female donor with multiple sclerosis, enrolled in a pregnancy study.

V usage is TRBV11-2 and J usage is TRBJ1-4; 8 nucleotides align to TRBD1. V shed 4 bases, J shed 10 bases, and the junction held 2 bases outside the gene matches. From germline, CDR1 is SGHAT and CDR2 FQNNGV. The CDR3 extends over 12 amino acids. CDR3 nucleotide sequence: TGTGCCAGCAGCTGGGACAGGTTAAAACTGTTTTTT. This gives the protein CASSWDRLKLFF.

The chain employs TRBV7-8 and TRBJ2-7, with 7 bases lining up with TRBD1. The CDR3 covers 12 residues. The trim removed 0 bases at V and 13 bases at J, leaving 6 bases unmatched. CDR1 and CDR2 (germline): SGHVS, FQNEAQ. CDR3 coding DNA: TGTGCCAGCAGCTTAGCTTTGGGACAGACTTACTTC. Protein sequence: CASSLALGQTYF. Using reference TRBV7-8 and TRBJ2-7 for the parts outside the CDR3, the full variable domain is GAGVSQSPRYKVAKRGQDVALRCDPISGHVSLFWYQQALGQGPEFLTYFQNEAQLDKSGLPSDRFFAERPEGSVSTLKIQRTQQEDSAVYLCASSLALGQTYFGPGTRLTVT.

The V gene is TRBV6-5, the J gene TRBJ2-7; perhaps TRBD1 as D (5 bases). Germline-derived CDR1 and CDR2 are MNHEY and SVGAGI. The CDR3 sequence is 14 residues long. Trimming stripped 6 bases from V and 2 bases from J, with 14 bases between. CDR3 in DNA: TGTGCCAGCAGCATGACAGCAAATACCTACGAGCAGTACTTC. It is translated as CASSMTANTYEQYF.

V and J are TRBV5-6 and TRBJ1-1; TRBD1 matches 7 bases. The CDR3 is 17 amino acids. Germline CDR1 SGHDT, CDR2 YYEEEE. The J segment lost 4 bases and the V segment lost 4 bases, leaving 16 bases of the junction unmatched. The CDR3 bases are TGTGCCAGCAGCACGGGACAGAGGATTTTGTCTAGCACTGAAGCTTTCTTT. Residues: CASSTGQRILSSTEAFF.

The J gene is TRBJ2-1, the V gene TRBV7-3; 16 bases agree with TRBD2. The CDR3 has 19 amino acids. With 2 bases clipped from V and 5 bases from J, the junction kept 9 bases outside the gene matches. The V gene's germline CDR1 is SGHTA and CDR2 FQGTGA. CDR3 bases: TGTGCCAGCAGCTTATCCCCGGGACTAGCGGGAGGGCTGAACAATGAGCAGTTCTTC. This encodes CASSLSPGLAGGLNNEQFF. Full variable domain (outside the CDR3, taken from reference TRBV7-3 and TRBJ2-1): GAGVSQTPSNKVTEKGKYVELRCDPISGHTALYWYRQSLGQGPEFLIYFQGTGAADDSGLPNDRFFAVRPEGSVSTLKIQRTERGDSAVYLCASSLSPGLAGGLNNEQFFGPGTRLTVL.

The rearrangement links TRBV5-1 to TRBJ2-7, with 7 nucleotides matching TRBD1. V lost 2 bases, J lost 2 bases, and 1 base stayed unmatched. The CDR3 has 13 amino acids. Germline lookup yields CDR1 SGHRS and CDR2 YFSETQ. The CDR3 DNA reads TGCGCCAGCAGCTTAGGGGGCCCCTACGAGCAGTACTTC. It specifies CASSLGGPYEQYF.

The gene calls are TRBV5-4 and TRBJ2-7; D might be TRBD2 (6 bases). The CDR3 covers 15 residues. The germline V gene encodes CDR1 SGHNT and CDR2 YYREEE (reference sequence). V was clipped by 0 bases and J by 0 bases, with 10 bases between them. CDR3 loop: CASSLGGTLSYEQYF. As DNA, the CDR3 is TGTGCCAGCAGCTTGGGAGGGACTCTCTCCTACGAGCAGTACTTC. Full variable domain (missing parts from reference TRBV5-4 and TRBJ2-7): ETGVTQSPTHLIKTRGQQVTLRCSSQSGHNTVSWYQQALGQGPQFIFQYYREEENGRGNFPPRFSGLQFPNYSSELNVNALELDDSALYLCASSLGGTLSYEQYFGPGTRLTVT.

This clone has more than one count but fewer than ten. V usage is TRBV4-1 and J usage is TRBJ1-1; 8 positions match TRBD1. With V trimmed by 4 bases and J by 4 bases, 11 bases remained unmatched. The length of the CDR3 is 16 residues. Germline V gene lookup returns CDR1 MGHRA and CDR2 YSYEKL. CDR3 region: CASSPPGGQGATEAFF. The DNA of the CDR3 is TGCGCCAGCAGCCCCCCGGGGGGTCAGGGGGCCACTGAAGCTTTCTTT.

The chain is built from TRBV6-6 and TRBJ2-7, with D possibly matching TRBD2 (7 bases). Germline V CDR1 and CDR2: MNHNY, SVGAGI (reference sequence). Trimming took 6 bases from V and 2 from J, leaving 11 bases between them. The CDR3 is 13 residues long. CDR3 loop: CASRSRGPYEQYF. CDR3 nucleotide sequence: TGTGCCAGCAGATCGCGGGGGCCCTACGAGCAGTACTTC.

The CDR3 nucleotides are TGTGCCAGCAGCCTACTGACAGGGCAAAACATTCAGTACTTC. It codes for CASSLLTGQNIQYF. J is TRBJ2-4 and V is TRBV5-6; 7 positions agree with TRBD1. The V segment lost 4 bases and the J segment 5 bases; nucleotides outside the gene matches: 6. In germline, CDR1 is SGHDT, CDR2 YYEEEE. This CDR3 spans 14 amino acids.

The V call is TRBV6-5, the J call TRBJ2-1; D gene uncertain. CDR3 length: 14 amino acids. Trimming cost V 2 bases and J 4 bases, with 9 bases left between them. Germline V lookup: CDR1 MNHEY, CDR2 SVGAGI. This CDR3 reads CASSYHDKYNEQFF. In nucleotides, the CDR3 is TGTGCCAGCAGTTACCATGACAAATACAATGAGCAGTTCTTC.

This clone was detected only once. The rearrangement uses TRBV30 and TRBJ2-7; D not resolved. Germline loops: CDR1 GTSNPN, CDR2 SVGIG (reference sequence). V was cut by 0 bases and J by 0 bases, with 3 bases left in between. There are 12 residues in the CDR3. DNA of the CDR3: TGTGCCTGGAGTGTTAGCTCCTACGAGCAGTACTTC. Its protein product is CAWSVSSYEQYF.

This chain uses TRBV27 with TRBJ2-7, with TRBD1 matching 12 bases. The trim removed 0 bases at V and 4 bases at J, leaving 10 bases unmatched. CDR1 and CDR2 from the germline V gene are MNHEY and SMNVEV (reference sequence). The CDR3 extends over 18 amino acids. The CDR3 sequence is CASSLSAGQGAVRYEQYF. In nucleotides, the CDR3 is TGTGCCAGCAGTTTATCGGCGGGACAGGGGGCTGTCAGATACGAGCAGTACTTC.

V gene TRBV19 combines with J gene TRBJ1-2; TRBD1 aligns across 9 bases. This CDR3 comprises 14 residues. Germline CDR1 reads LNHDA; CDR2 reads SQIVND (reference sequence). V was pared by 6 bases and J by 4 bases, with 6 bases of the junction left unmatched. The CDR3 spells CASSRDRATYGYTF. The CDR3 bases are TGTGCCAGTAGCCGGGACAGGGCGACCTATGGCTACACCTTC.

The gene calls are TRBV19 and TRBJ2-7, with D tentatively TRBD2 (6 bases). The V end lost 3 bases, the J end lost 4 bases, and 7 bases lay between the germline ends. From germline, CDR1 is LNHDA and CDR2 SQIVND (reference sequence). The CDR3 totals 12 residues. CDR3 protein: CASSMGGYEQYF. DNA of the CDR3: TGTGCCAGTAGTATGGGGGGTTACGAGCAGTACTTC.

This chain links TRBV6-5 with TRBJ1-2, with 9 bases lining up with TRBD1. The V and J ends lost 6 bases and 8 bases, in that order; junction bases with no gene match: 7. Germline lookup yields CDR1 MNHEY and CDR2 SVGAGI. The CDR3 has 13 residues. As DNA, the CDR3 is TGTGCCAGCAGCCCAACAGGGGGCGGGGGCTACACCTTC. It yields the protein CASSPTGGGGYTF.

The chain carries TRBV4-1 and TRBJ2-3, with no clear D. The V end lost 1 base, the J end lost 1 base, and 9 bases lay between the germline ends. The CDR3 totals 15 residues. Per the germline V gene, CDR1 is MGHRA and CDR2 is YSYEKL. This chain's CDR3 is CASSQVNIRTDTQYF. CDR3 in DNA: TGCGCCAGCAGCCAAGTCAACATCCGCACAGATACGCAGTATTTT.

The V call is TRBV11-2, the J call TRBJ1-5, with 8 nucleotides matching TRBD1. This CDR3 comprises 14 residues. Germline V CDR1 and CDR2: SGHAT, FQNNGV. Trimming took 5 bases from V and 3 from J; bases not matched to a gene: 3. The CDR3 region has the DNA TGTGCCAGCAGCCGGGACAGGATCAATCAGCCCCAGCATTTT. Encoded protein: CASSRDRINQPQHF.

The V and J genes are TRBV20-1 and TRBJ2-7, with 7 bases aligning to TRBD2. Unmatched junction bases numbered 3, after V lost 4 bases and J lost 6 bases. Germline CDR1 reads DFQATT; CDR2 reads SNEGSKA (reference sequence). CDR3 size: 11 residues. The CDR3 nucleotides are TGCAGTGCTATATCTAGCGGCGAGCAGTACTTC. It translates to CSAISSGEQYF.

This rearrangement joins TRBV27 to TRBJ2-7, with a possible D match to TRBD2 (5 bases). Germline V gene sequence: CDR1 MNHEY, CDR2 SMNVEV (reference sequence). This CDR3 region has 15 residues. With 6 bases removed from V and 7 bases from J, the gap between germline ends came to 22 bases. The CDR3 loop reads CASSSVRYPRREQYF. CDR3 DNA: TGTGCCAGCAGCAGCGTCCGCTACCCTCGGAGGGAGCAGTACTTC.

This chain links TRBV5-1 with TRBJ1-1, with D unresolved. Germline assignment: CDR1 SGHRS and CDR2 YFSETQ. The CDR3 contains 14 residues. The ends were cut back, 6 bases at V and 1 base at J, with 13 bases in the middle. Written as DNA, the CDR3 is TGCGCCAGCACCGATCCCAGTGCGAACACTGAAGCTTTCTTT. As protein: CASTDPSANTEAFF.

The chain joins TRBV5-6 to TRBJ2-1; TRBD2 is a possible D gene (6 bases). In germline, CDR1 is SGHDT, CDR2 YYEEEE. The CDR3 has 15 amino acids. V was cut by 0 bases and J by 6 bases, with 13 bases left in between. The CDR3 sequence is CASSLAAGSFNEQFF. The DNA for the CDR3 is TGTGCCAGCAGCTTGGCCGCCGGGAGCTTCAATGAGCAGTTCTTC.

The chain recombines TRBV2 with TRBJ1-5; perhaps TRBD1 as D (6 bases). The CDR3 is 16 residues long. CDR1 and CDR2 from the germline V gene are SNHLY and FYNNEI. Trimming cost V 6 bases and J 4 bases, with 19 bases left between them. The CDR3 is CASRANSQGLNQPQHF. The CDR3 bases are TGTGCCAGCAGGGCAAACTCACAGGGATTAAATCAGCCCCAGCATTTT. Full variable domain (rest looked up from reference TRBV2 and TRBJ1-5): EPEVTQTPSHQVTQMGQEVILRCVPISNHLYFYWYRQILGQKVEFLVSFYNNEISEKSEIFDDQFSVERPDGSNFTLKIRSTKLEDSAMYFCASRANSQGLNQPQHFGDGTRLSIL.

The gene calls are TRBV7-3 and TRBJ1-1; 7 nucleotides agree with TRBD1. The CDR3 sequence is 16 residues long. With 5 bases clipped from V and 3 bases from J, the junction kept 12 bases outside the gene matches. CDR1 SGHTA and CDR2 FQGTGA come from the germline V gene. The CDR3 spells CASSERQGFIDTEAFF. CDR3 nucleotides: TGTGCCAGCAGCGAGAGACAGGGTTTTATCGACACTGAAGCTTTCTTT.

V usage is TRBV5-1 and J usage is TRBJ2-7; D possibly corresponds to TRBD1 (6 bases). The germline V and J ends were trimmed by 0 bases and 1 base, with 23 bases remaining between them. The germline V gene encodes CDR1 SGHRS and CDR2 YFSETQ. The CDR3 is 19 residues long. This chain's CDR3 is CASSLGQVNRNGGSYEQYF. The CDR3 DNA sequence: TGCGCCAGCAGCTTGGGACAGGTAAATAGGAACGGCGGGTCCTACGAGCAGTACTTC.

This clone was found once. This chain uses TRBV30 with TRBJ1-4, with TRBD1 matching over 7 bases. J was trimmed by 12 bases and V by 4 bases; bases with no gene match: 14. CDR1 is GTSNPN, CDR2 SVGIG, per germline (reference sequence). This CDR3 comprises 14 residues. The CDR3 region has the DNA TGTGCCTGGATCCTCGACAGGGATGGGAAAGAACTGTTTTTT. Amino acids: CAWILDRDGKELFF.

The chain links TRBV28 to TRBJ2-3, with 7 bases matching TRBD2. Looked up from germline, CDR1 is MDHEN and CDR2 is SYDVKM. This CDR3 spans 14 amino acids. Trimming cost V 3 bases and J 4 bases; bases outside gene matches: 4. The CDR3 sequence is CASSLAGAADTQYF. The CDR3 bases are TGTGCCAGCAGTTTGGCGGGAGCAGCAGATACGCAGTATTTT. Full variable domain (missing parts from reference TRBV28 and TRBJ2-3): DVKVTQSSRYLVKRTGEKVFLECVQDMDHENMFWYRQDPGLGLRLIYFSYDVKMKEKGDIPEGYSVSREKKERFSLILESASTNQTSMYLCASSLAGAADTQYFGPGTRLTVL.